This TCR beta chain was profiled in a study of shared clonotypes between healthy human individuals. Genomic DNA per cell subset filled all wells of several immunoSEQ plates. Sequencing used immunoSEQ multiplex PCR; TCRdb keeps in-frame clones, though not all of them. The sample contains 600,000 to 750,000 clones, roughly 70% of which appear only once. The CDR3 covers 13 residues. The germline gives CDR1 LNHDA, CDR2 SQIVND (reference sequence). The ends were cut back, 3 bases at V and 5 bases at J, with 10 bases in the middle. The clonotype was recovered from a woman aged 30 to 39 in good health. The sample was memory CD4+ T cells sorted from blood. Documented subset: CD45RA-negative fraction. The chain couples TRBV19 to TRBJ2-5, with D maybe TRBD1 (5 bases). The CDR3 nucleotides read TGTGCCAGTAGTATTGCGACAGAGGAGACCCAGTACTTC. Its protein product is CASSIATEETQYF.